This T cell receptor (beta chain) was documented in a study of CD8+ T cells in alopecia areata. In the case of this clone: The antigen remains undetermined.

General observations from the study: TCR sharing across patients was less clear than in mice, possibly HLA-related.

Treatment of the sample: oral pan-JAK inhibitor, 5-10 mg twice daily. Peripheral blood samples and lesional scalp punch biopsies were obtained from alopecia areata patients. Reverse transcribed after extraction, RNA yielded cDNA as the sequencing template. Measured with immunoSEQ multiplex PCR; TCRdb has only the in-frame clones, and not every one. This sample yields under 250,000 clones, of which approximately 67% are seen a single time; roughly 1.2% belongs to the top ten. This CDR3 comprises 17 residues. Germline CDR1 reads SGHTA; CDR2 reads FQGTGA. V gave up 2 bases and J gave up 8 bases, with 22 bases separating them.

The input for sequencing was CD4+ T cells sorted from blood, taken at approximately week 42, from a patient treated with tofacitinib. V is TRBV7-3 and J is TRBJ2-1, with D perhaps TRBD2 (6 bases). The TCR originated in a human donor with alopecia areata. The CDR3 spells CASSLARPGLSGDEQFF. Written as DNA, the CDR3 is TGTGCCAGCAGCTTAGCTCGCCCCGGACTATCTGGGGATGAGCAGTTCTTC. The whole variable domain, filled in from reference TRBV7-3 and TRBJ2-1, reads GAGVSQTPSNKVTEKGKYVELRCDPISGHTALYWYRQSLGQGPEFLIYFQGTGAADDSGLPNDRFFAVRPEGSVSTLKIQRTERGDSAVYLCASSLARPGLSGDEQFFGPGTRLTVL.